Presented here are 21 T cell receptor beta chains from one specimen sequenced in a study of T cell repertoires in cytomegalovirus infection. TCRdb re-analysed the reads in MiXCR, keeping a single row per CDR3 protein. The table records fewer than 350,000 distinct CDR3 sequences, about 17% of them present only once. Specimen: PBMCs. Every receptor here comes from a human donor in good health (CMV status not recorded). Some clones in this sample may be carry-over from other donors' samples.

In its sample, this clonotype was seen many times. J is TRBJ2-7 and V is TRBV7-2; D unclear. Germline V gene data show CDR1 as SGHTA and CDR2 as FQGNSA. Trimming shortened V by 0 bases and J by 5 bases, and 8 bases separated the two germline ends. The CDR3 is made up of 13 amino acids. The CDR3, as DNA: TGTGCCAGCAGCTTAGCTTCCCGAGACGAGCAGTACTTC. Its translation: CASSLASRDEQYF.

To note about this clonotype: The missing conserved phenylalanine or tryptophan at the end of this CDR3 makes a read error likely. This rearrangement joins TRBV4-2 to TRBJ2-1; TRBD1 agrees at 7 bases. CDR1 is LGHNA, CDR2 YNFKEQ, per germline. V shed 4 bases, J shed 6 bases, and the junction held 9 bases outside the gene matches. This CDR3 is built from 15 residues. The chain's CDR3 is CASSLSGTDGNEQFV. DNA for the CDR3: TGTGCCAGCAGCCTTTCCGGGACAGACGGCAATGAGCAGTTCGTC.

This clonotype was seen ten or more times. The V call is TRBV7-8, the J call TRBJ1-1; D remains ambiguous. The CDR3 has 16 amino acids. Germline V gene sequence: CDR1 SGHVS, CDR2 FQNEAQ. Trimming took off 1 base at V and 0 bases at J, with 12 bases between the two ends. CDR3 sequence reads: CASSLERPSLNTEAFF. CDR3 nucleotides: TGTGCCAGCAGCTTAGAGCGCCCCAGCTTGAACACTGAAGCTTTCTTT.

This clonotype was seen repeatedly, ten times or more. This sequence joins TRBV7-6 and TRBJ1-1, with no clear D. This CDR3 is built from 13 residues. Trimming stripped 2 bases from V and 1 base from J, with 5 bases between. The germline V gene encodes CDR1 SGHVS and CDR2 FNYEAQ. The CDR3 DNA reads TGTGCCAGCAGCTTATCAGAGAACACTGAAGCTTTCTTT. It specifies CASSLSENTEAFF.

The chain employs TRBV27 and TRBJ2-7; TRBD2 aligns across 10 bases. V was pared by 5 bases and J by 6 bases, with 7 bases of the junction left unmatched. The V gene's germline CDR1 is MNHEY and CDR2 SMNVEV (reference sequence). The length of the CDR3 is 14 residues. This CDR3 is CASSPVAGGREQYF. The CDR3 DNA sequence: TGTGCCAGCAGTCCTGTAGCGGGGGGACGCGAGCAGTACTTC.

The chain links TRBV6-2 or TRBV6-3 to TRBJ1-5; D is unresolved. Between the trimmed V and J ends, which lost 2 bases and 10 bases, there was a span of 12 bases. This CDR3 is 13 amino acids long. CDR1 MNHEY and CDR2 SVGEGT come from the germline V gene. CDR3 in DNA: TGTGCCAGCAGTTACGGGCAGGCCTACCCCCAGCATTTT. It specifies CASSYGQAYPQHF.

The genes are TRBV12-3 or TRBV12-4 and TRBJ1-2; D gene ambiguous. With 1 base removed from V and 6 bases from J, the gap between germline ends came to 12 bases. The CDR3 sequence is 14 residues long. As DNA, the CDR3 is TGTGCCAGCAGTTTAGAGGGAAATAGCAATGGCTACACCTTC. Its translation: CASSLEGNSNGYTF.

This clonotype was counted at least ten times. The chain joins TRBV28 to TRBJ2-1; D is uncertain. V shed 2 bases and J shed 5 bases, with 7 bases lying between them. CDR3 size: 13 residues. The V gene's germline CDR1 is MDHEN and CDR2 SYDVKM. The CDR3 nucleotides are TGTGCCAGCAGTTTAAATTCTCACAATGAGCAGTTCTTC. Amino acids: CASSLNSHNEQFF.

The genes are TRBV28 and TRBJ1-1; D ambiguous. The CDR3 sequence is 12 residues long. From germline, CDR1 is MDHEN and CDR2 SYDVKM. V shed 4 bases and J shed 5 bases, with 8 bases lying between them. The chain's CDR3 is CASSSPGTEAFF. The CDR3 DNA reads TGTGCCAGCAGTTCGCCGGGGACTGAAGCTTTCTTT. Using reference TRBV28 and TRBJ1-1 for the parts outside the CDR3, the full variable domain is DVKVTQSSRYLVKRTGEKVFLECVQDMDHENMFWYRQDPGLGLRLIYFSYDVKMKEKGDIPEGYSVSREKKERFSLILESASTNQTSMYLCASSSPGTEAFFGQGTRLTVV.

The rearrangement uses TRBV19 and TRBJ2-1; tentatively, D is TRBD1 or TRBD2 (5 bases each). Germline assignment: CDR1 LNHDA and CDR2 SQIVND (reference sequence). The CDR3 loop spans 13 amino acids. Trimming took off 3 bases at V and 6 bases at J, with 9 bases between the two ends. CDR3 sequence (DNA): TGTGCCAGTAGTATTAACGGGGCCAATGAGCAGTTCTTC. Protein: CASSINGANEQFF.

This clonotype was detected a few times. The CDR3 DNA reads TGTGCCAGCAGCGGCGGGGTCCTCTATGGCTACACCTTC. Protein sequence: CASSGGVLYGYTF. The chain carries TRBV7-9 and TRBJ1-2; D is ambiguous. The CDR3 loop spans 13 amino acids. Trimming took 5 bases from V and 4 from J, leaving 11 bases between them. Germline assignment: CDR1 SEHNR and CDR2 FQNEAQ (reference sequence).

The rearrangement links TRBV4-2 to TRBJ2-2; 13 bases line up with TRBD2. J gave up 1 base and V 6 bases, and 8 bases lay outside the gene matches. Looked up from germline, CDR1 is LGHNA and CDR2 is YNFKEQ. The CDR3 has 18 residues. In DNA, the CDR3 is TGTGCCAGCAGACCCGGACTAGCGGGGGATGTGAACACCGGGGAGCTGTTTTTT. Its translation is CASRPGLAGDVNTGELFF.

The table lists this clonotype with a few counts. V is TRBV5-4 and J is TRBJ1-1, with D possibly being TRBD1 (6 bases). The germline V gene has CDR1 SGHNT and CDR2 YYREEE (reference sequence). The CDR3 sequence is 13 residues long. V lost 4 bases, J lost 7 bases, and 14 bases lay in between. The CDR3 sequence: CASSRSGGDEAFF. DNA of the CDR3: TGTGCCAGCAGCCGGTCGGGGGGCGATGAAGCTTTCTTT.

The chain links TRBV19 to TRBJ1-4; no clear D. V dropped 3 bases and J dropped 0 bases, with 8 bases sitting between them. CDR1 is LNHDA and CDR2 is SQIVND in the germline V gene (reference sequence). CDR3 length equals 15 residues. The CDR3 nucleotides are TGTGCCAGTAGTATGGATTTCGCAACTAATGAAAAACTGTTTTTT. This gives the protein CASSMDFATNEKLFF.

The chain carries TRBV7-3 and TRBJ2-1, with 8 bases fitting TRBD1. The germline V gene encodes CDR1 SGHTA and CDR2 FQGTGA. The CDR3 extends over 15 amino acids. The J segment lost 5 bases and the V segment lost 5 bases, leaving 8 bases of the junction unmatched. This CDR3 is CASSRRDRGDNEQFF. In nucleotides, the CDR3 is TGTGCCAGCAGCCGGAGAGACAGGGGTGACAATGAGCAGTTCTTC.

The V call is TRBV6-1, the J call TRBJ2-7; possibly TRBD1 for D (5 bases). CDR1 is MNHNS, CDR2 SASEGT, per germline. This CDR3 spans 16 amino acids. V was shortened by 2 bases and J by 3 bases, with 17 bases between the two germline ends. This CDR3 reads CASSEPHGAAVYEQYF. For the CDR3, the DNA is TGTGCCAGCAGTGAACCTCATGGGGCCGCCGTCTACGAGCAGTACTTC.

This clonotype was counted a few times. The chain employs TRBV6-5 and TRBJ2-5; 7 positions match TRBD1. The V gene's germline CDR1 is MNHEY and CDR2 SVGAGI. The ends lost 0 bases at V and 4 bases at J; junction bases unmatched: 8. CDR3 length: 16 residues. The CDR3 reads CASSYSGQIKGETQYF. The DNA of the CDR3 is TGTGCCAGCAGTTACTCGGGACAGATCAAGGGAGAGACCCAGTACTTC.

CDR3 sequence: CASSLFPVTETQYF. The CDR3 coding sequence is TGTGCCAGCAGCTTATTCCCAGTTACGGAGACCCAGTACTTC. The J gene is TRBJ2-5, the V gene TRBV7-2; the D is unclear. CDR1 SGHTA and CDR2 FQGNSA come from the germline V gene. The ends were cut back, 2 bases at V and 5 bases at J, with 12 bases in the middle. The CDR3 is made up of 14 amino acids.

This clonotype was found a few times. This chain links TRBV3-1 with TRBJ2-7; possible D gene TRBD1, 5 bases. Germline V gives CDR1 LGHDT, CDR2 YNNKEL (reference sequence). CDR3 length equals 14 residues. V gave up 4 bases and J gave up 2 bases, with 12 bases separating them. The CDR3 DNA is TGTGCCAGCAGCCCTAGGCAGGGAACCTACGAGCAGTACTTC. Residues: CASSPRQGTYEQYF.

This clonotype was observed a handful of times. This chain connects TRBV28 to TRBJ1-2; D gene unclear. V gave up 8 bases and J gave up 2 bases, with 9 bases separating them. The CDR3 consists of 12 residues. Germline V CDR1 and CDR2: MDHEN, SYDVKM. The CDR3 is CASRTPNYGYTF. The CDR3, as DNA: TGTGCCAGCCGAACACCAAACTATGGCTACACCTTC.

The chain joins TRBV25-1 to TRBJ1-4; D is unresolved. The germline V gene encodes CDR1 MGHDK and CDR2 SYGVNS. CDR3 size: 14 residues. Trimming shortened V by 6 bases and J by 3 bases, and 11 bases separated the two germline ends. Written as DNA, the CDR3 is TGTGCCAGCAGCGGCCCAGGCGCTAATGAAAAACTGTTTTTT. It encodes CASSGPGANEKLFF.